These T cell receptor beta chains were read from a single sample in a study of T cell responses to AZD1222 COVID-19 vaccine. Profiling relied on immunoSEQ multiplex PCR, and the TCRdb table lists in-frame clones only, not all of them. The sample lists 130,000 or so clones; about nine tenths were seen once. The material sequenced was peripheral blood, taken on day 0 of AZD1222 vaccination. The receptors originated from an adult in good health. Both conserved end residues are part of each CDR3. The order of the fields is V gene, J gene, clone size, D gene, CDR3 DNA, CDR3 protein. The D gene is left open where the match is weak. A clone size is listed for some rows: how often the clone was seen (once, few, many), or a class if it is expanded.

V: TRBV5-5; J: TRBJ1-1; size: NA; D: NA; DNA: TGTGCCAGCAGCCGGGCACGTGGCACTGAAGCTTTCTTT; CDR3: CASSRARGTEAFF
V: TRBV7-8; J: TRBJ2-1; size: NA; D: TRBD1; DNA: TGTGCCAGCAGTCAACGGGACAGGGGCGACAATGAGCAGTTCTTC; CDR3: CASSQRDRGDNEQFF
V: TRBV10-1; J: TRBJ2-3; size: once; D: TRBD2; DNA: TGCGCCAGCAGTGAGAGGCGGGGGGCCCTCCTCACAGATACGCAGTATTTT; CDR3: CASSERRGALLTDTQYF
V: TRBV4-2; J: TRBJ2-5; size: NA; D: NA; DNA: TGTGCCAGCGGGGCAGGGATAGGGCTAAAAGAGACCCAGTACTTC; CDR3: CASGAGIGLKETQYF
V: TRBV6-5; J: TRBJ2-2; size: NA; D: TRBD1; DNA: TGTGCCAGCTCGGGACAGGGTAACACCGGGGAGCTGTTTTTT; CDR3: CASSGQGNTGELFF
V: TRBV6-5; J: TRBJ2-7; size: NA; D: TRBD1; DNA: TGTGCCAGCAGTTCGCAGGGGGCGGGCGAGCAGTACTTC; CDR3: CASSSQGAGEQYF
V: TRBV2; J: TRBJ2-1; size: NA; D: TRBD2; DNA: TGTGCCAGCAGGGGGCGGGGGGCCAACTACAATGAGCAGTTCTTC; CDR3: CASRGRGANYNEQFF
V: TRBV19; J: TRBJ2-2; size: NA; D: NA; DNA: TGTGCCAGTAGTACGACTGGGGAGGTCGGGGAGCTGTTTTTT; CDR3: CASSTTGEVGELFF
V: TRBV6-2/TRBV6-3; J: TRBJ2-7; size: NA; D: NA; DNA: TGTGCCAGCAGTTACTTCTACGAGCAGTACTTC; CDR3: CASSYFYEQYF
V: TRBV7-7; J: TRBJ2-5; size: NA; D: TRBD2; DNA: TGTGCTAGCAGCTTAAGCCGAGCGGGGGGACCTGAGACCCAGTACTTC; CDR3: CASSLSRAGGPETQYF
V: TRBV4-1; J: TRBJ2-7; size: once; D: TRBD2; DNA: TGCGCCAGCAGCCAGAACCCTAGCGGGGGGTTACACCGGCAGTACTTC; CDR3: CASSQNPSGGLHRQYF
V: TRBV24-1; J: TRBJ1-5; size: few; D: NA; DNA: TGTGCCACCAGTGATTTAACCGGGGATCAGCCCCAGCATTTT; CDR3: CATSDLTGDQPQHF
V: TRBV3-1/TRBV3-2; J: TRBJ2-6; size: NA; D: NA; DNA: TGTGCCAGCAGCCAAGCTTCCGTCCTGACTTTC; CDR3: CASSQASVLTF
V: TRBV5-6; J: TRBJ2-1; size: NA; D: TRBD2; DNA: TGTGCCAGCAGCGGCGGGGGGGCCGGTGAGCAGTTCTTC; CDR3: CASSGGGAGEQFF
V: TRBV29-1; J: TRBJ1-2; size: NA; D: TRBD1; DNA: TGCAGCACAAGACAGGGACCCAACTATGGCTACACCTTC; CDR3: CSTRQGPNYGYTF
V: TRBV28; J: TRBJ2-7; size: few; D: TRBD2; DNA: TGTGCCAGCAGCACCCCTAGCGGGGGGGCGAGCTACTACGAGCAGTACTTC; CDR3: CASSTPSGGASYYEQYF
V: TRBV11-2; J: TRBJ1-6; size: NA; D: NA; DNA: TGTGCCAGCAGCTTAGGGACCGGGACTAATTCACCCCTCCACTTT; CDR3: CASSLGTGTNSPLHF
V: TRBV28; J: TRBJ1-3; size: NA; D: NA; DNA: TGTGCCAGCTCCCAGGGGTACTCTGGAAACACCATATATTTT; CDR3: CASSQGYSGNTIYF
V: TRBV12-3/TRBV12-4; J: TRBJ2-7; size: once; D: NA; DNA: TGTGCCAGCAGTTTAAGCGCCCACGAGCAGTACTTC; CDR3: CASSLSAHEQYF
V: TRBV5-1; J: TRBJ1-3; size: few; D: NA; DNA: TGCGCCAGCAGCGGGGGTGAGGCCGACTCTGGAAACACCATATATTTT; CDR3: CASSGGEADSGNTIYF
V: TRBV30; J: TRBJ1-1; size: NA; D: TRBD1; DNA: TGTGCCTGGAGTGTAGAGGGGGCGATGGCTGAAGCTTTCTTT; CDR3: CAWSVEGAMAEAFF
V: TRBV9; J: TRBJ2-5; size: NA; D: NA; DNA: TGTGCCAGCAGCGAGACAGCGTACCAAGAGACCCAGTACTTC; CDR3: CASSETAYQETQYF
V: TRBV2; J: TRBJ1-1; size: NA; D: NA; DNA: TGTGCCAGCAGCCCGGCCTTGGTGGTGGCTGAAGCTTTCTTT; CDR3: CASSPALVVAEAFF
V: TRBV7-9; J: TRBJ1-1; size: NA; D: NA; DNA: TGTGCCAGCAGCTTAGAAATAGGATTTGAAGCTTTCTTT; CDR3: CASSLEIGFEAFF
V: TRBV14; J: TRBJ1-5; size: NA; D: NA; DNA: TGTGCCAGCAGCCCGGGGACATATAGCAATCAGCCCCAGCATTTT; CDR3: CASSPGTYSNQPQHF
V: TRBV19; J: TRBJ2-7; size: NA; D: NA; DNA: TGTGCCAGTAGTGCCGACTCCTACGAGCAGTACTTC; CDR3: CASSADSYEQYF
V: TRBV6-5; J: TRBJ2-1; size: many; D: NA; DNA: TGTGCCAGCAGGGGCGGTAATGAGCAGTTCTTC; CDR3: CASRGGNEQFF
V: TRBV10-3; J: TRBJ1-2; size: NA; D: NA; DNA: TGTGCCATCGTTGACCAGTCCCAGGGTGGTGGCTACACCTTC; CDR3: CAIVDQSQGGGYTF
V: TRBV7-6; J: TRBJ2-1; size: NA; D: NA; DNA: TGTGCCAGCAGCCCCTACAGCGAGCAGTTCTTC; CDR3: CASSPYSEQFF
V: TRBV19; J: TRBJ1-2; size: NA; D: NA; DNA: TGTGCCAGTAGTTCCCTACGTGGTAATGGCTACACCTTC; CDR3: CASSSLRGNGYTF
V: TRBV7-2; J: TRBJ1-1; size: NA; D: TRBD1; DNA: TGTGCCAGCAGCTTAACGGGGACAGGGCGCACTGAAGCTTTCTTT; CDR3: CASSLTGTGRTEAFF
V: TRBV6-2/TRBV6-3; J: TRBJ2-7; size: few; D: TRBD1; DNA: TGTGCCAGCAGTACCTGGGACAGCTACGAGCAGTACTTC; CDR3: CASSTWDSYEQYF
V: TRBV27; J: TRBJ2-3; size: NA; D: TRBD1; DNA: TGTGCCAGCGGTCGGGACAGGGCCACAGATACGCAGTATTTT; CDR3: CASGRDRATDTQYF
V: TRBV5-6; J: TRBJ2-1; size: NA; D: TRBD1; DNA: TGTGCCAGCAGCCCCCCGGGACAGGGGGCCTGGAATGAGCAGTTCTTC; CDR3: CASSPPGQGAWNEQFF
V: TRBV5-8; J: TRBJ1-4; size: NA; D: NA; DNA: TGTGCCAGCAGCCCAGGGTCGGCTAATGAAAAACTGTTTTTT; CDR3: CASSPGSANEKLFF
V: TRBV4-2; J: TRBJ2-7; size: NA; D: TRBD1; DNA: TGTGCCAGCAGCCAACCGGGACAGGGGGCGTACGAGCAGTACTTC; CDR3: CASSQPGQGAYEQYF
V: TRBV9; J: TRBJ2-2; size: NA; D: TRBD2; DNA: TGTGCCAGCAGCGCAGGACTAGCCCAGAACACCGGGGAGCTGTTTTTT; CDR3: CASSAGLAQNTGELFF
V: TRBV15; J: TRBJ1-2; size: NA; D: NA; DNA: TGTGCCACCACCCTGACACCGCTAAACTATGGCTACACCTTC; CDR3: CATTLTPLNYGYTF
V: TRBV3-1/TRBV3-2; J: TRBJ1-6; size: NA; D: NA; DNA: TGTGCCAGCAGCCAGAGTGTGATCTCCTATAATTCACCCCTCCACTTT; CDR3: CASSQSVISYNSPLHF
V: TRBV2; J: TRBJ1-2; size: few; D: NA; DNA: TGTGCCGGCAAGGGGGGGCGGAACTATGGCTACACCTTC; CDR3: CAGKGGRNYGYTF